The entry below gives a single TCR beta chain sequence along with its context. Its antigen remains unknown. The length of the CDR3 is 14 residues. Trimming took 4 bases from V and 3 from J, leaving 12 bases between them. The data originate from a study of T cell repertoires in cytomegalovirus infection. Using its own MiXCR run on the reads, TCRdb lists one record per CDR3 protein. Of about 900,000 distinct CDR3 sequences detected, approximately 32% appear once; the ten largest clones hold around an eighth. The sample consisted of cultured CD8+ T cells from PBMCs, taken from culture after CMV antigen stimulation. The chain links TRBV12-3 or TRBV12-4 to TRBJ2-5; no reliable D call. This TCR derives from a human donor in good health (CMV status not recorded). Some clones in this sample may be carry-over from other donors' samples. CDR3 DNA: TGTGCCAGCAGTTCCTCGACGGATGAAGAGACCCAGTACTTC. Its protein product is CASSSSTDEETQYF.